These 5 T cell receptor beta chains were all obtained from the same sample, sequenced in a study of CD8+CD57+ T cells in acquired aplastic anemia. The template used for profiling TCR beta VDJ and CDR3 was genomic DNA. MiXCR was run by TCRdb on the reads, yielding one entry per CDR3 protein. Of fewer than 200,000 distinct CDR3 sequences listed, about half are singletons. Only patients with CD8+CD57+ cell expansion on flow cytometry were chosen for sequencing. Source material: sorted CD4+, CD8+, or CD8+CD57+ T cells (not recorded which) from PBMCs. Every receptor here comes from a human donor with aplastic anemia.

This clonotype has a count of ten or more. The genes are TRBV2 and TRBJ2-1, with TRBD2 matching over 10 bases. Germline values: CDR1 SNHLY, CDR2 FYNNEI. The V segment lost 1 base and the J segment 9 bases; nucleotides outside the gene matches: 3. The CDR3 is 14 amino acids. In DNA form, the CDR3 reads TGTGCCAGCAGTGAAGGGATAGCGGGGGGTGAGCAGTTCTTC. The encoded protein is CASSEGIAGGEQFF.

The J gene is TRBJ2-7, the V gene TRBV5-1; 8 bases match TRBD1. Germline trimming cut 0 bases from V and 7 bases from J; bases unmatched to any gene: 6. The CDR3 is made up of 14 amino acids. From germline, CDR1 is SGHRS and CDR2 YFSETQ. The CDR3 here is CASSLDRGAEEQYF. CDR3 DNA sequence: TGCGCCAGCAGCTTGGACAGGGGGGCGGAAGAGCAGTACTTC. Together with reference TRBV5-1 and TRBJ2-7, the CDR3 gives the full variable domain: KAGVTQTPRYLIKTRGQQVTLSCSPISGHRSVSWYQQTPGQGLQFLFEYFSETQRNKGNFPGRFSGRQFSNSRSEMNVSTLELGDSALYLCASSLDRGAEEQYFGPGTRLTVT.

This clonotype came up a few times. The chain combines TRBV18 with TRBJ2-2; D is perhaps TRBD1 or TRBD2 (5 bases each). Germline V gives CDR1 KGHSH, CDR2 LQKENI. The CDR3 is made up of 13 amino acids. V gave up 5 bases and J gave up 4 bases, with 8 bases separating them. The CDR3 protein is CASSSGRTGELFF. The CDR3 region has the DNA TGTGCCAGCTCATCGGGGCGCACCGGGGAGCTGTTTTTT.

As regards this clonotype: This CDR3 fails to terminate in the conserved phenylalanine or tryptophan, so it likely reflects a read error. CDR3 DNA: TGCAGTCCTTGGGACAGGAATTACAATGAGCAGTTCCTC. Its translation is CSPWDRNYNEQFL. This sequence joins TRBV20-1 and TRBJ2-1, with 8 bases matching TRBD1. The junction had 7 bases not matched to a gene; V was cut back by 8 bases and J by 4 bases. This CDR3 comprises 13 residues. In germline, CDR1 is DFQATT, CDR2 SNEGSKA (reference sequence).

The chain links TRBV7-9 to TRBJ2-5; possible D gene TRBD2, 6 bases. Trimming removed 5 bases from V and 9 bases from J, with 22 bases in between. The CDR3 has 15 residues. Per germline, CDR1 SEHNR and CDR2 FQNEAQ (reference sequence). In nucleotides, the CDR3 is TGTGCCAGCAGCGAGTTGGAGGGGTCGGTTGAGGCCCAGTACTTC. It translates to CASSELEGSVEAQYF. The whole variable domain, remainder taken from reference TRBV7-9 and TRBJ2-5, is DTGVSQNPRHKITKRGQNVTFRCDPISEHNRLYWYRQTLGQGPEFLTYFQNEAQLEKSRLLSDRFSAERPKGSFSTLEIQRTEQGDSAMYLCASSELEGSVEAQYFGPGTRLLVL.